The present T cell receptor (beta chain) was sequenced within a study of blood T cells in healthy people across ages. It was with a sample-barcoded 5' primer and a J-beta primer mix that a second PCR of about 7 to 12 cycles was run. MiXCR, applied by TCRdb to the 5' RACE reads, yields one record per CDR3 protein. The data contain 700,000 or so distinct CDR3 sequences, around two fifths of them seen just once; the ten biggest clones take up roughly 30%. Material: blood. The source is an elderly man in good health.

CDR3 sequence reads: CASSRKSGPNPAYEQYF. The CDR3 DNA reads TGTGCCAGCAGCCGAAAGAGCGGGCCGAACCCAGCCTACGAGCAGTACTTC. The rearrangement uses TRBV6-2 or TRBV6-3 and TRBJ2-7; D possibly corresponds to TRBD2 (6 bases). In germline, CDR1 is MNHEY, CDR2 SVGEGT. CDR3 length: 17 amino acids. The germline V and J ends were trimmed by 6 bases and 2 bases, with 23 bases remaining between them.